This TCR beta chain originates from a study of blood T cell repertoires in COVID-19. For the study at large: Both acute and convalescent COVID-19 samples were obtained from the United States, Italy and Spain.

CDR1 is MGHRA and CDR2 is YSYEKL in the germline V gene. J gave up 2 bases and V 5 bases, and 5 bases lay outside the gene matches. This CDR3 has 15 residues. The method was immunoSEQ multiplex PCR; TCRdb's version includes in-frame clones alone and lacks a portion of them. Of tens of thousands of clones detected, 72% appear once; the ten largest clones hold approximately 23%. The genes are TRBV4-1 and TRBJ1-5; 8 positions agree with TRBD1. Material for sequencing was peripheral blood. The source of this sequence is a woman in her sixties or seventies in a cohort sampled during active or convalescent COVID-19. This CDR3 reads CASSIDRGGNQPQHF. The CDR3 DNA sequence: TGCGCCAGCAGCATAGACAGGGGAGGCAATCAGCCCCAGCATTTT.